This entry describes one T cell receptor beta chain. Its specificity is not known. Only one base separates this from a far larger clonotype, so it likely reflects a read error. In each case, RNA was isolated and then reverse transcribed into cDNA as the sequencing template. Measured with immunoSEQ multiplex PCR; TCRdb has only the in-frame clones, and not every one. The sample has around 200,000 clones, around half seen once; the top ten hold 10% to 14%. V was clipped by 6 bases and J by 8 bases; unmatched bases: 9. Germline assignment: CDR1 MNHEY and CDR2 SMNVEV (reference sequence). This CDR3 contains 14 residues. The sample belongs to a study of CD8+ T cells in alopecia areata. Overall study: Treated patients were given 5 to 10 mg oral tofacitinib twice daily.

As for treatment: oral pan-JAK inhibitor, 5-10 mg twice daily. The authors sorted CD4+ and CD8+ T cells from PBMCs. Findings of the study overall: Links between baseline CD8+ expansion and response need larger treated cohorts. Besides other cells, scalp samples also yield sequences of resident alphabeta T cells from normal skin.

V and J are TRBV27 and TRBJ1-2; 10 nucleotides match TRBD1. This TCR came from a human donor with alopecia areata. The sample consisted of CD8+ T cells sorted from blood, taken at week 24, from a patient treated with tofacitinib. The CDR3 region is CASSLDRGRRGYTF. Here the CDR3 DNA reads TGTGCCAGCAGCCTTGACAGGGGGCGGAGAGGCTACACCTTC.